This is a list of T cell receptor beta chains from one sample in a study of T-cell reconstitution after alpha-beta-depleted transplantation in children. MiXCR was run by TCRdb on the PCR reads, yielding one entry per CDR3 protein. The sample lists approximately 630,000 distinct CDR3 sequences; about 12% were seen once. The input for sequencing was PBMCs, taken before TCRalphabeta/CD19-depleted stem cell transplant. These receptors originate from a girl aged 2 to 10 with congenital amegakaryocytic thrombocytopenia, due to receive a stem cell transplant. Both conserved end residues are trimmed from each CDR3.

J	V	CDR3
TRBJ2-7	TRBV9	ASSELRQHLPNEQY
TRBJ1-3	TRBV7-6	ASSLDRPASSGNTIY
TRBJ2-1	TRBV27	ASSLLAGDLSNEQF
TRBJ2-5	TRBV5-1	ASTLRGAETQY
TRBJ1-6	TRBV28	ASRVYPVGDGNSPLH
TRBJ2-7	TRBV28	ASRRRQFPYEQY
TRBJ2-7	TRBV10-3	AISELSYEQY
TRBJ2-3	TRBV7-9	ASSLPLEHETQY
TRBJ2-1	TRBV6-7	ASSYSVLAGGNEQF
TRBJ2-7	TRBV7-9	ASSNPGTGGLYEQY
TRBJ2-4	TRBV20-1	SAWGMTEAKNIQY
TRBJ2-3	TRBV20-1	SARDRQLSDTQY
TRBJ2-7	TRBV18	ASSPVQGIRQY
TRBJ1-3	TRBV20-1	SASSGGYIDGNTIY
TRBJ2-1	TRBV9	ASSVHLVGENNEQF
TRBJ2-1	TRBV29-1	SVLRTGFQNEQF
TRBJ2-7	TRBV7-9	ASSRGDSGVNYEQY
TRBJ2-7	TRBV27	ASSLSGDAIYEQY
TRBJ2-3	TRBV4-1	ASSQEQDADTQY
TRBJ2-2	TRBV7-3	ASSPDRIAGELF
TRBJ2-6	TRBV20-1	SARAFSGANVLT
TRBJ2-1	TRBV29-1	SVEPRQGGHEQF
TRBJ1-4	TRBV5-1	ASSSWGHLEKLF
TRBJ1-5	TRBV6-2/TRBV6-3	ASSPSPQSTQH
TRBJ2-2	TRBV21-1	ASSKGGTPGELF
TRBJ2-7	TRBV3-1	ASSQVKTGYYEQY
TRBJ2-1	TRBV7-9	ASSLGFSGRAVSEQF
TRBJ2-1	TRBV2	ARGGLAGDYNEQF
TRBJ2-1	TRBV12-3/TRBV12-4	ASSFGAGAYNEQF
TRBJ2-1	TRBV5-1	ASSPWNPSYNEQF
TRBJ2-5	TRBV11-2	ASSFPANQETQY
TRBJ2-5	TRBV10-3	ARPRRTSGKETQY
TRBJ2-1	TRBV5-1	ATNLGASYNEQF
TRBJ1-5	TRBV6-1	ASRGGRQNYNQPQH
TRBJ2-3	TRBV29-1	SVEWGGGQTQY
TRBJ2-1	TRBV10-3	AISEGLAGEVEQF
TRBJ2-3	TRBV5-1	ASSLGGVRTDTQY
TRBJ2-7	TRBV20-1	SARGRLAGEWEQY
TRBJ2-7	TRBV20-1	SARDLGDTYEQY
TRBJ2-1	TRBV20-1	STGGSGSVGLGYNEQF